This passage covers 8 T cell receptor beta chains from one sample sequenced in a study of T cells in Graves' hyperthyroidism and ophthalmopathy. Amplification of TCR beta CDR3 regions was performed using RNA transcripts as template. Primed by the HTBI set, a first-round RT-PCR was run on the TCR CDR3. TCRdb processed the multiplex PCR reads anew with MiXCR; each CDR3 protein has one entry. The sample lists about 760,000 distinct CDR3 sequences; roughly a third were seen once. Material for sequencing was blood. The receptors were gathered from a woman aged 40 to 55 with Graves' hyperthyroidism.

The chain joins TRBV29-1 to TRBJ2-2; TRBD1 agrees at 9 bases. CDR3 length equals 15 residues. V lost 7 bases to trimming and J lost 3 bases; unmatched junction nucleotides: 9. Germline CDR1 SQVTM, CDR2 ANQGSEA. The DNA of the CDR3 is TGCAGCGCTGGGGGGGGACAGGGATACACCGGGGAGCTGTTTTTT. The encoded protein is CSAGGGQGYTGELFF.

There are many counts of this clonotype. The chain employs TRBV20-1 and TRBJ1-1, with unresolved D. This CDR3 contains 13 residues. Germline CDR1 is DFQATT and CDR2 is SNEGSKA (reference sequence). V lost 1 base and J lost 11, with 17 bases in between. The CDR3 DNA reads as TGCAGTGCTAGAGTAAAGGTCGTCGGGGAGGCTTTCTTT. Translated: CSARVKVVGEAFF.

This clonotype has more than one count but fewer than ten. A much larger clone is a single base away; this may be a read error. This chain connects TRBV19 to TRBJ1-2, with 7 bases aligning to TRBD1. This CDR3 spans 14 amino acids. The germline CDR1 and CDR2 sequences are LNHDA and SQIVND (reference sequence). CDR3 bases: TGTGCCAGTAGTTACGGCAGGGGGAGTTATGGCTACGCCTTC. It codes for CASSYGRGSYGYAF.

The CDR3 spells CASTQSTGSHEQFF. The CDR3 region has the DNA TGTGCCAGCACCCAATCAACCGGGAGCCATGAGCAGTTCTTC. The chain recombines TRBV7-8 with TRBJ2-7; D possibly corresponds to TRBD2 (6 bases). The J call may not be correct, given that the DNA end is closer to TRBJ2-1. Germline CDR1 SGHVS, CDR2 FQNEAQ. The CDR3 has 14 residues.

There are a few counts of this clonotype. The chain has TRBV12-3 or TRBV12-4 and TRBJ1-6, with D uncertain. The CDR3 has 13 residues. V dropped 8 bases and J dropped 10 bases, with 15 bases sitting between them. The CDR3 protein is CASGLTARSPLHF. The CDR3 DNA is TGTGCCAGCGGACTAACCGCGAGGTCACCCCTCCACTTT.

The table lists this clonotype with a few counts. CDR3: CASSLWDRGSYGYTF. CDR3 coding DNA: TGTGCCAGCAGCTTATGGGACAGGGGAAGCTATGGCTACACCTTC. The V call is TRBV5-6, the J call TRBJ1-2; TRBD1 agrees at 10 bases. The germline V gene has CDR1 SGHDT and CDR2 YYEEEE. Germline trimming cut 2 bases from V and 4 bases from J; bases unmatched to any gene: 5. The CDR3 covers 15 residues.

V and J are TRBV10-3 and TRBJ2-7, with D possibly TRBD2 on 5 matching bases. The CDR3 length is 13 residues. Germline loops: CDR1 ENHRY, CDR2 SYGVKD. Trimming cost V 4 bases and J 3 bases, with 10 bases left between them. CDR3 region: CAISAREGYEQYF. The CDR3 DNA reads as TGTGCCATCAGTGCTAGAGAGGGCTACGAGCAGTACTTC.

The V call is TRBV7-9, the J call TRBJ1-2; D not resolved. The CDR3 contains 15 residues. Trimming cost V 1 base and J 8 bases, with 17 bases left between them. CDR1 SEHNR and CDR2 FQNEAQ come from the germline V gene (reference sequence). In nucleotides, the CDR3 is TGTGCCAGCAGCTTAGAATTTTTCCGGGAATCCGGCTACACCTTC. This codes for CASSLEFFRESGYTF.